A selection of T cell receptor beta chains follows, all from one sample in a study of T cell repertoires in cytomegalovirus infection. These receptors are not linked to any known antigen. Each CDR3 protein is one row after TCRdb ran MiXCR on the reads. The table has fewer than 1,000,000 distinct CDR3 sequences, roughly 30% seen once. The sample in question was cultured CD8+ T cells from PBMCs, obtained from culture after CMV antigen stimulation. Receptors originate from a human donor in good health (CMV status not recorded). Some clones in this sample may be carry-over from other donors' samples. Each CDR3 is given with its conserved first and last residue. D genes are given only for firm matches. Not every row has a clone size; where given, it reads once, few, many or a size class.

TRBV7-9	TRBJ1-2	few	NA	14	TGTGCCAGCAGCTTAGCGCGAGTTAACTATGGCTACACCTTC	CASSLARVNYGYTF
TRBV6-5	TRBJ2-5	NA	TRBD1	16	TGTGCCAGCAGTTCTGACAGGGGGCGGATTAAAGAGACCCAGTACTTC	CASSSDRGRIKETQYF
TRBV6-5	TRBJ2-1	NA	TRBD1	17	TGTGCCAGCAGTTACTCGACCGGGACAGGCCCTTACAATGAGCAGTTCTTC	CASSYSTGTGPYNEQFF
TRBV12-3/TRBV12-4	TRBJ1-6	NA	NA	15	TGTGCCAGCAGAACACTTCAGGGAGTCGATTCACCCCTCCACTTT	CASRTLQGVDSPLHF
TRBV6-5	TRBJ1-1	NA	NA	14	TGTGCCACCCAATATGCGCTCCCTGGGGCTGAAGCTTTCTTT	CATQYALPGAEAFF
TRBV12-5	TRBJ2-1	NA	NA	15	TGTGCTAGTGGTCCCCCGGGGGCCAGTTCCGATGAGCAGTTCTTC	CASGPPGASSDEQFF
TRBV7-9	TRBJ2-3	few	NA	19	TGTGCCAGCAGCTTAGTAGGGGACGGATCTAATATCATGTCAGATACGCAGTATTTT	CASSLVGDGSNIMSDTQYF
TRBV6-2/TRBV6-3	TRBJ2-7	few	NA	11	TGTGCCAGCAGTTACCCTAGCGAGCAGTACTTC	CASSYPSEQYF
TRBV6-1	TRBJ2-4	few	NA	13	TGTGCCAGCGGGGCGCGGGCCAAAAACATTCAGTACTTC	CASGARAKNIQYF
TRBV4-3	TRBJ1-6	NA	TRBD1	20	TGCGCCAGCAGCCAAGCAACAGGGGACTTTTTTGGATCCTATAATTCACCCCTCCACTTT	CASSQATGDFFGSYNSPLHF
TRBV7-6	TRBJ2-1	many	NA	16	TGTGCCAGCAGCTTAAGTCCGGGGGAATTCTACAATGAGCAGTTCTTC	CASSLSPGEFYNEQFF
TRBV9	TRBJ1-2	NA	TRBD1	14	TGTGCCAGCAGCGATAAGACAGGGTTCTATGGCTACACCTTC	CASSDKTGFYGYTF
TRBV6-5	TRBJ2-7	NA	NA	13	TGTGCCAGCAGTTATGTGCAGGGAGACGAGCAGTACTTC	CASSYVQGDEQYF
TRBV12-3/TRBV12-4	TRBJ2-2	few	NA	13	TGTGCCAGCAGTTATCGGGTGTCCGGGGAGCTGTTTTTT	CASSYRVSGELFF
TRBV20-1	TRBJ1-2	few	NA	10	TGCAGTGCTAGAGGCAGGGTAAACACCTTC	CSARGRVNTF
TRBV6-8	TRBJ1-4	NA	NA	15	TGTGCCGCAAAACCCTCAGGGGCAACTAATGAAAAACTGTTTTTT	CAAKPSGATNEKLFF
TRBV12-3/TRBV12-4	TRBJ2-1	NA	NA	14	TGTGCCAGCAATAGGGGGGGGACCTACAATGAGCAGTTCTTC	CASNRGGTYNEQFF
TRBV4-3	TRBJ2-4	NA	NA	17	TGCGCCAGCAGCCAAGATCCCGCACACTTAGCCAAAAACATTCAGTACTTC	CASSQDPAHLAKNIQYF
TRBV4-1	TRBJ2-4	NA	TRBD1	18	TGCGCCAGCAGCCAAAGTTCGACAGGGGCCTGGTACAAAAACATTCAGTACTTC	CASSQSSTGAWYKNIQYF
TRBV12-5	TRBJ2-1	few	TRBD2	18	TGTGCTAGTGGTTGGACTAGCGGGGGTCCTAGCTCCTACAATGAGCAGTTCTTC	CASGWTSGGPSSYNEQFF
TRBV12-3/TRBV12-4	TRBJ2-1	few	TRBD2	14	TGTGCCAGCACCCTTGGGGCGGGGGGCGGTGAGCAGTTCTTC	CASTLGAGGGEQFF
TRBV6-6	TRBJ1-1	few	NA	12	TGTGCCAGCAGTTACGGGGTCGCTGAAGCTTTCTTT	CASSYGVAEAFF
TRBV5-1	TRBJ2-5	NA	TRBD2	13	TGCGCCAGGTCGGGGCTAGCGGAAGAGACCCAGTACTTC	CARSGLAEETQYF
TRBV6-2/TRBV6-3	TRBJ2-1	NA	NA	15	TGTGCCAGCAGATATAGTGGGGGGGCCGGCAATGAGCAGTTCTTC	CASRYSGGAGNEQFF
TRBV7-9	TRBJ1-2	few	TRBD1	15	TGTGCCAGCAGCTCGGACAGGGGGCGCGGATACGGCTACACCTTC	CASSSDRGRGYGYTF
TRBV20-1	TRBJ2-1	NA	NA	10	TGCAGTGCTGGGGGGGCTGAGCAGTTCTTC	CSAGGAEQFF
TRBV24-1	TRBJ2-3	NA	TRBD2	20	TGTGCCACCAGTGATGGGCGGACTAGCGGGGAGTACACTAGCACAGATACGCAGTATTTT	CATSDGRTSGEYTSTDTQYF